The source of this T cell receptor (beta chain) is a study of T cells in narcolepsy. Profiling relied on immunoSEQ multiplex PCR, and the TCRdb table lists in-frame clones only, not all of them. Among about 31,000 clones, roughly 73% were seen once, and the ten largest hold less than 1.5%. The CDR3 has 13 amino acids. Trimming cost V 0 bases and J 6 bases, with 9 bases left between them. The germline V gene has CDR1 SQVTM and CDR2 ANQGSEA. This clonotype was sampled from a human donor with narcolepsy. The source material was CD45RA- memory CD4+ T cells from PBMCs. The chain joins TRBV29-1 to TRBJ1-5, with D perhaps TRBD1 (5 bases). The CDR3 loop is CSVEDDRGQPQHF. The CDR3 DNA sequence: TGCAGCGTTGAAGATGACAGAGGTCAGCCCCAGCATTTT.